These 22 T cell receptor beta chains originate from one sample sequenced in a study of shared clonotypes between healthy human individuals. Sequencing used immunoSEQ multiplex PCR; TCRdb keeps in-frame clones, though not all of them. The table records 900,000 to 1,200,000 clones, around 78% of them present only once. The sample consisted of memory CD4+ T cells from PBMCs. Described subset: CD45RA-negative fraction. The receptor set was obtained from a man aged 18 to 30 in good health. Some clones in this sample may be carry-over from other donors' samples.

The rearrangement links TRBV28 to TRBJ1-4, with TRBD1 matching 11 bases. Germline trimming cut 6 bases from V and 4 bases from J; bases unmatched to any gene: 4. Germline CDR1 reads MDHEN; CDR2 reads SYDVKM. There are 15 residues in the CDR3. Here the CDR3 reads CASSGQGAGNEKLFF. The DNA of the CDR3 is TGTGCCAGCAGCGGACAGGGGGCCGGTAATGAAAAACTGTTTTTT.

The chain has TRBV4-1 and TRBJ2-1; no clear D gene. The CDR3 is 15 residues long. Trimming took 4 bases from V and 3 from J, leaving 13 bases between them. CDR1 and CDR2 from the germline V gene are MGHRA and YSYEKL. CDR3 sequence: CASSPRQADYNEQFF. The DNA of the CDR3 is TGCGCCAGCAGCCCTAGGCAGGCAGACTACAATGAGCAGTTCTTC.

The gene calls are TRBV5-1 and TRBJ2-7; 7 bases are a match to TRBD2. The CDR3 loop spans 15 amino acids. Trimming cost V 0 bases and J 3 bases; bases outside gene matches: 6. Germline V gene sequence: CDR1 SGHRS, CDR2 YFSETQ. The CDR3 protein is CASSLALAEVYEQYF. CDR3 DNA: TGCGCCAGCAGCTTGGCCCTAGCGGAGGTCTACGAGCAGTACTTC.

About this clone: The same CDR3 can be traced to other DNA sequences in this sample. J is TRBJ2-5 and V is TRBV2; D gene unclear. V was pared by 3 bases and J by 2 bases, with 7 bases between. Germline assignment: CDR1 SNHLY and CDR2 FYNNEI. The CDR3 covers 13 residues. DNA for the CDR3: TGTGCCAGCAGTGACGTGGGTCAAGAGACCCAGTACTTC. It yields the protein CASSDVGQETQYF.

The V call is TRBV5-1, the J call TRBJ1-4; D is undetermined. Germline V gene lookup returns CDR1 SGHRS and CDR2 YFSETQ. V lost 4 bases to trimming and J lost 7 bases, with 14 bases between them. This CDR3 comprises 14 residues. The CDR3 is CASSPEGGGEKLFF. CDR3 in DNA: TGCGCCAGCAGCCCGGAGGGAGGCGGTGAAAAACTGTTTTTT.

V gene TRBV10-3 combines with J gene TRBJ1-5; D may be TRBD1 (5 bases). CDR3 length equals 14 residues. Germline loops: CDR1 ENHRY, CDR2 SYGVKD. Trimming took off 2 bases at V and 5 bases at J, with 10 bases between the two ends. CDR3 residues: CAISELGTDQPQHF. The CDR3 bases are TGTGCCATCAGTGAGCTTGGGACGGATCAGCCCCAGCATTTT.

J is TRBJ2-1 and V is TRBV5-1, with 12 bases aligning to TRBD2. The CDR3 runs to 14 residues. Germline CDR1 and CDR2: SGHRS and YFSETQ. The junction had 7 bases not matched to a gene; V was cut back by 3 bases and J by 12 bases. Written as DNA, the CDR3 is TGCGCCAGCAGCTCGACTAGCGGGAGTGGGATGCAGTTCTTC. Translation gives CASSSTSGSGMQFF. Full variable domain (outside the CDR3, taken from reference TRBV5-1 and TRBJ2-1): KAGVTQTPRYLIKTRGQQVTLSCSPISGHRSVSWYQQTPGQGLQFLFEYFSETQRNKGNFPGRFSGRQFSNSRSEMNVSTLELGDSALYLCASSSTSGSGMQFFGPGTRLTVL.

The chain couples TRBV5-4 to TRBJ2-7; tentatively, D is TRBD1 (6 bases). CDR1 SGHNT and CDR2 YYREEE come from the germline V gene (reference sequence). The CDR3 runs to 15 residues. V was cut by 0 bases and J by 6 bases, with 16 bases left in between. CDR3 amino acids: CASSLGYRAVSEQYF. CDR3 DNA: TGTGCCAGCAGCTTGGGGTACAGGGCAGTAAGCGAGCAGTACTTC.

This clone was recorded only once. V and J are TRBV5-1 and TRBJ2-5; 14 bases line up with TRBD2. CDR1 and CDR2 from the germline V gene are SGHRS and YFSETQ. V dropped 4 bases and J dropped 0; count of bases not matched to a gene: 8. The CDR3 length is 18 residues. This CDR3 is CASSPGGLAGGYQETQYF. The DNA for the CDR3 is TGCGCCAGCAGCCCCGGAGGACTAGCGGGAGGTTACCAAGAGACCCAGTACTTC.

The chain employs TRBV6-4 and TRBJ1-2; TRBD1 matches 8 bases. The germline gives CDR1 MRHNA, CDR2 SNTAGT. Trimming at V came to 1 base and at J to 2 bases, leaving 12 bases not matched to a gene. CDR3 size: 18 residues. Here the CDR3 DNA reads TGTGCCAGCAGTGACTTTCAGGGGGCGGCGGCGTGGAACTATGGCTACACCTTC. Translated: CASSDFQGAAAWNYGYTF.

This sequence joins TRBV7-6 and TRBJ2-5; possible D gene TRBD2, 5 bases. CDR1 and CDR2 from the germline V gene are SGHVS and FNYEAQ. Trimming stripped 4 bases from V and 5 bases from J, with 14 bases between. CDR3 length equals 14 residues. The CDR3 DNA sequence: TGTGCCAGCAGCTCCGTCGGGGAAGGTGAGACCCAGTACTTC. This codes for CASSSVGEGETQYF.

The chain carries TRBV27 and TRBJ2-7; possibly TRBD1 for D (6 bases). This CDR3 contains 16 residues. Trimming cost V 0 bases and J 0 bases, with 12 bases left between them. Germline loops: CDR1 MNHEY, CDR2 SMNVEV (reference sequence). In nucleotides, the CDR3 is TGTGCCAGCAGTTTATCGGGGGCTAGCAGCTCCTACGAGCAGTACTTC. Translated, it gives CASSLSGASSSYEQYF.

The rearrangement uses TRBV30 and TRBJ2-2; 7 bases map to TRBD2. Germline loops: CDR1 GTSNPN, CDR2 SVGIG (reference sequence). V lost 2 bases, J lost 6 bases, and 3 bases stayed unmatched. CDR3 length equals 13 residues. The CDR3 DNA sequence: TGTGCCTGGAGTCGCAGCGGGGCCGGGGAGCTGTTTTTT. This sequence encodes CAWSRSGAGELFF.

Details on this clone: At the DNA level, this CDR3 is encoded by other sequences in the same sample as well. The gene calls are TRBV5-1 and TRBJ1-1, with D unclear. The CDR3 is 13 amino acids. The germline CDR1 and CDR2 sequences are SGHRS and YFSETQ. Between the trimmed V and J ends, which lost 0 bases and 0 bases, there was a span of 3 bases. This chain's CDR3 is CASSLGLNTEAFF. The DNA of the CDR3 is TGCGCCAGCAGCTTGGGGCTGAACACTGAAGCTTTCTTT. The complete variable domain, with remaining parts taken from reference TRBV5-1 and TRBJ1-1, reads KAGVTQTPRYLIKTRGQQVTLSCSPISGHRSVSWYQQTPGQGLQFLFEYFSETQRNKGNFPGRFSGRQFSNSRSEMNVSTLELGDSALYLCASSLGLNTEAFFGQGTRLTVV.

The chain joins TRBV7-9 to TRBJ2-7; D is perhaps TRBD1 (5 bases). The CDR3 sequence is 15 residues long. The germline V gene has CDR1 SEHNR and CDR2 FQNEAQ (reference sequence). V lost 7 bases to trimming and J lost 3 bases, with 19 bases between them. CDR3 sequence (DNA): TGTGCCAGCATCCCCCCGCTGTCAGGGATCTACGAGCAGTACTTC. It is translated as CASIPPLSGIYEQYF.

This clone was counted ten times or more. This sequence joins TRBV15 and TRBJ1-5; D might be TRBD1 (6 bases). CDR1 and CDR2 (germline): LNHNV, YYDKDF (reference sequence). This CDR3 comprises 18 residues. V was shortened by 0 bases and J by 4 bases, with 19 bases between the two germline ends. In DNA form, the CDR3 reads TGTGCCACCAGCAGAGATCCCTGGACGACAGGCTATAATCAGCCCCAGCATTTT. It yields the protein CATSRDPWTTGYNQPQHF.

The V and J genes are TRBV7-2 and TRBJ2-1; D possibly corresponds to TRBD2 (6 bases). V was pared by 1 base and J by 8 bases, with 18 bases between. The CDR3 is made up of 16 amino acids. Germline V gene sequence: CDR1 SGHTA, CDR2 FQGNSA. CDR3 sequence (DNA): TGTGCCAGCAGCTTAGTGGGGGGAGGCCTTGGCGATGAGCAGTTCTTC. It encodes CASSLVGGGLGDEQFF.

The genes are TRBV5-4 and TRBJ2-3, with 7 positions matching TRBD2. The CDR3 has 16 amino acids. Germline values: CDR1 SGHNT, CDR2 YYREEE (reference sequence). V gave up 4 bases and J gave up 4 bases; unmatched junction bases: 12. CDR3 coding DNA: TGTGCCAGCAGCCCGGCCTGGGCTAGCGGAGCAGATACGCAGTATTTT. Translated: CASSPAWASGADTQYF.

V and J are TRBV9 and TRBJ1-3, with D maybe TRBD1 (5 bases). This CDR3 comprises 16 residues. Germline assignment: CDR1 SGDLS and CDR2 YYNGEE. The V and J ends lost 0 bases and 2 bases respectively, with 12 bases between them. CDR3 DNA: TGTGCCAGCAGCGTAGCGGGTCAGGGTGCTGGAAACACCATATATTTT. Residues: CASSVAGQGAGNTIYF.

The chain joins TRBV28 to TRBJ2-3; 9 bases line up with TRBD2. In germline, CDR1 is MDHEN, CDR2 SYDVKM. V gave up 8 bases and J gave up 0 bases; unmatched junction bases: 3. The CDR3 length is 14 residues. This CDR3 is CASATSGSTDTQYF. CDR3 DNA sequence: TGTGCCAGCGCAACTAGCGGGAGCACAGATACGCAGTATTTT.

The CDR3 is CAWSVLGTGAWEQFF. The CDR3 nucleotides are TGTGCCTGGAGTGTGTTGGGGACTGGTGCATGGGAGCAGTTCTTC. The chain combines TRBV30 with TRBJ2-1; maybe TRBD2 (6 bases). The germline V gene encodes CDR1 GTSNPN and CDR2 SVGIG (reference sequence). The CDR3 has 15 amino acids. Trimming removed 0 bases at V and 10 bases at J, with 19 bases between.

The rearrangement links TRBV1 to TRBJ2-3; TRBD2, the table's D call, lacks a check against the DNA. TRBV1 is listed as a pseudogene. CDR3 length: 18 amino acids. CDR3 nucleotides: TGCACCAGCAGCCCTAAAGATAGCGGGAGGTCCTCCACAGATACGCAGTATTTT. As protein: CTSSPKDSGRSSTDTQYF.